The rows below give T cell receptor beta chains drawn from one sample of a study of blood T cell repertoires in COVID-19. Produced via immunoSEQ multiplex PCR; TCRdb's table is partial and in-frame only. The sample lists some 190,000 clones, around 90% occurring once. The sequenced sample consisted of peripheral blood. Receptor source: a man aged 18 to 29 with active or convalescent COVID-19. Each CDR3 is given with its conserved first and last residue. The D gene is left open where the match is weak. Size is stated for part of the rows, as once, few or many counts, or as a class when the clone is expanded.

CDR3aa: CASTGRAGQNIQYF
CDR3nt: TGTGCCAGTACCGGGAGGGCCGGACAAAACATTCAGTACTTC
abundance: NA
d_gene: TRBD2
j_gene: TRBJ2-4
v_gene: TRBV19

CDR3aa: CASSYSTENTEAFF
CDR3nt: TGTGCCAGCAGTTACTCGACAGAGAACACTGAAGCTTTCTTT
abundance: NA
d_gene: NA
j_gene: TRBJ1-1
v_gene: TRBV6-5

CDR3aa: CASSVDTGGAGAFF
CDR3nt: TGTGCCAGCAGCGTAGATACAGGGGGCGCGGGAGCTTTCTTT
abundance: NA
d_gene: TRBD1
j_gene: TRBJ1-1
v_gene: TRBV9

CDR3aa: CATSGIGRLNQPQHF
CDR3nt: TGTGCCACCAGTGGCATAGGCAGGCTCAATCAGCCCCAGCATTTT
abundance: NA
d_gene: NA
j_gene: TRBJ1-5
v_gene: TRBV24-1

CDR3aa: CASSLSLTYEQYF
CDR3nt: TGTGCCAGCAGCTTGTCACTTACCTACGAGCAGTACTTC
abundance: NA
d_gene: NA
j_gene: TRBJ2-7
v_gene: TRBV5-5

CDR3aa: CAWSAPGQGLYGYTF
CDR3nt: TGTGCCTGGAGTGCCCCGGGACAGGGGTTGTATGGCTACACCTTC
abundance: NA
d_gene: TRBD1
j_gene: TRBJ1-2
v_gene: TRBV30

CDR3aa: CASSQDLDSANTGELFF
CDR3nt: TGCGCCAGCAGCCAAGATCTGGACAGCGCGAACACCGGGGAGCTGTTTTTT
abundance: NA
d_gene: NA
j_gene: TRBJ2-2
v_gene: TRBV4-1

CDR3aa: CASGGSWARNTEAFF
CDR3nt: TGTGCCAGTGGGGGGAGTTGGGCACGGAACACTGAAGCTTTCTTT
abundance: NA
d_gene: NA
j_gene: TRBJ1-1
v_gene: TRBV19

CDR3aa: CASSQMGADSTGKAFF
CDR3nt: TGTGCCAGCAGCCAAATGGGTGCAGACTCAACTGGTAAAGCTTTCTTT
abundance: NA
d_gene: NA
j_gene: TRBJ1-1
v_gene: TRBV3-1/TRBV3-2

CDR3aa: CASSFETGKAFF
CDR3nt: TGCGCCAGCAGCTTTGAGACAGGGAAAGCTTTCTTT
abundance: NA
d_gene: TRBD1
j_gene: TRBJ1-1
v_gene: TRBV5-1

CDR3aa: CASSPTSESSYEQYF
CDR3nt: TGTGCCAGCAGCCCGACTAGCGAGAGCTCCTACGAGCAGTACTTC
abundance: NA
d_gene: TRBD2
j_gene: TRBJ2-7
v_gene: TRBV6-5

CDR3aa: CASSPRGLTGQSQETQYF
CDR3nt: TGTGCCAGCAGCCCCAGGGGGTTGACCGGACAGAGCCAAGAGACCCAGTACTTC
abundance: NA
d_gene: TRBD1
j_gene: TRBJ2-5
v_gene: TRBV5-6

CDR3aa: CASSLQGNYGYTF
CDR3nt: TGTGCCAGCTCACTCCAGGGAAACTATGGCTACACCTTC
abundance: NA
d_gene: NA
j_gene: TRBJ1-2
v_gene: TRBV12-3/TRBV12-4

CDR3aa: CASSLTGYTGELFF
CDR3nt: TGTGCCAGCTCCTTGACAGGGTACACCGGGGAGCTGTTTTTT
abundance: once
d_gene: TRBD1
j_gene: TRBJ2-2
v_gene: TRBV18

CDR3aa: CASSRRGQVSFPDTQYF
CDR3nt: TGTGCCAGCAGCCGAAGGGGACAGGTGTCGTTCCCAGATACGCAGTATTTT
abundance: NA
d_gene: TRBD1
j_gene: TRBJ2-3
v_gene: TRBV27

CDR3aa: CASNRQISGNTIYF
CDR3nt: TGTGCCAGCAACCGACAGATCTCTGGAAACACCATATATTTT
abundance: NA
d_gene: NA
j_gene: TRBJ1-3
v_gene: TRBV2

CDR3aa: CASGGQGVFFGANVLTF
CDR3nt: TGTGCCAGCGGGGGACAGGGGGTTTTTTTTGGGGCCAACGTCCTGACTTTC
abundance: NA
d_gene: TRBD1
j_gene: TRBJ2-6
v_gene: TRBV28

CDR3aa: CASSHWDRAYEQYF
CDR3nt: TGTGCCAGCAGCCATTGGGACAGGGCCTACGAGCAGTACTTC
abundance: NA
d_gene: TRBD1
j_gene: TRBJ2-7
v_gene: TRBV3-1/TRBV3-2

CDR3aa: CASSLTSGRAGEQYF
CDR3nt: TGTGCCAGCAGTCTGACTAGCGGGAGGGCTGGGGAGCAGTACTTC
abundance: NA
d_gene: TRBD2
j_gene: TRBJ2-7
v_gene: TRBV25-1

CDR3aa: CASSLAPDWDRPNYGYTF
CDR3nt: TGTGCCAGCAGCTTAGCTCCGGATTGGGACAGACCTAACTATGGCTACACCTTC
abundance: NA
d_gene: TRBD1
j_gene: TRBJ1-2
v_gene: TRBV7-9

CDR3aa: CASSQEGGYEQYF
CDR3nt: TGTGCCAGCAGCCAAGAGGGGGGCTACGAGCAGTACTTC
abundance: once
d_gene: NA
j_gene: TRBJ2-7
v_gene: TRBV14

CDR3aa: CASSISRGIANEKLFF
CDR3nt: TGTGCCAGTAGTATCTCACGGGGGATAGCTAATGAAAAACTGTTTTTT
abundance: NA
d_gene: NA
j_gene: TRBJ1-4
v_gene: TRBV19

CDR3aa: CASSHYTGTNTEAFF
CDR3nt: TGCGCCAGCAGCCACTATACCGGGACTAACACTGAAGCTTTCTTT
abundance: NA
d_gene: NA
j_gene: TRBJ1-1
v_gene: TRBV4-1

CDR3aa: CASSIGSGQGARGYTF
CDR3nt: TGTGCCAGTAGTATCGGTAGTGGACAGGGGGCGCGCGGCTACACCTTC
abundance: NA
d_gene: TRBD1
j_gene: TRBJ1-2
v_gene: TRBV19

CDR3aa: CATSQGGTGPEAFF
CDR3nt: TGTGCCACCAGCCAAGGTGGGACAGGACCTGAAGCTTTCTTT
abundance: NA
d_gene: TRBD1
j_gene: TRBJ1-1
v_gene: TRBV15

CDR3aa: CASRQRTGAGAFF
CDR3nt: TGTGCCAGCAGACAAAGAACAGGGGCTGGAGCTTTCTTT
abundance: NA
d_gene: TRBD1
j_gene: TRBJ1-1
v_gene: TRBV12-3/TRBV12-4

CDR3aa: CASSLGLMADTQYF
CDR3nt: TGTGCCAGCAGTTTAGGCCTCATGGCAGATACGCAGTATTTT
abundance: once
d_gene: NA
j_gene: TRBJ2-3
v_gene: TRBV27

CDR3aa: CAATQGPPFGYTF
CDR3nt: TGTGCCGCAACACAGGGGCCCCCTTTTGGCTACACCTTC
abundance: NA
d_gene: TRBD1
j_gene: TRBJ1-2
v_gene: TRBV28

CDR3aa: CASSGGLAGERDYNEQFF
CDR3nt: TGTGCCAGTAGTGGTGGACTAGCGGGAGAACGGGACTACAATGAGCAGTTCTTC
abundance: NA
d_gene: TRBD2
j_gene: TRBJ2-1
v_gene: TRBV19

CDR3aa: CASSLGQGPEAFF
CDR3nt: TGCGCCAGCAGCTTGGGACAGGGCCCTGAAGCTTTCTTT
abundance: NA
d_gene: TRBD1
j_gene: TRBJ1-1
v_gene: TRBV5-1

CDR3aa: CASSNTGGTNEKLFF
CDR3nt: TGTGCCAGCAGCAACACAGGGGGCACTAATGAAAAACTGTTTTTT
abundance: NA
d_gene: TRBD1
j_gene: TRBJ1-4
v_gene: TRBV7-3

CDR3aa: CAGTSTGGFIGELFF
CDR3nt: TGTGCCGGAACCTCGACAGGGGGTTTCATCGGGGAGCTGTTTTTT
abundance: NA
d_gene: TRBD1
j_gene: TRBJ2-2
v_gene: TRBV30

CDR3aa: CAIRETGFNQPQHF
CDR3nt: TGTGCCATCAGAGAGACAGGGTTCAATCAGCCCCAGCATTTT
abundance: NA
d_gene: TRBD1
j_gene: TRBJ1-5
v_gene: TRBV10-3

CDR3aa: CASSLEGGAITGELFF
CDR3nt: TGTGCCAGCAGCTTAGAGGGAGGGGCGATCACCGGGGAGCTGTTTTTT
abundance: NA
d_gene: TRBD2
j_gene: TRBJ2-2
v_gene: TRBV11-3

CDR3aa: CASSQGVGGRAEAFF
CDR3nt: TGTGCCAGCAGCCAAGGCGTTGGGGGGAGAGCTGAAGCTTTCTTT
abundance: NA
d_gene: NA
j_gene: TRBJ1-1
v_gene: TRBV3-1/TRBV3-2

CDR3aa: CASSLGTSGRLAYEQYF
CDR3nt: TGTGCCAGCAGCCTGGGGACTAGCGGACGTCTGGCCTACGAGCAGTACTTC
abundance: few
d_gene: TRBD2
j_gene: TRBJ2-7
v_gene: TRBV7-8

CDR3aa: CAISGQTGELNQPQHF
CDR3nt: TGTGCCATCAGTGGGCAGACAGGGGAACTCAATCAGCCCCAGCATTTT
abundance: few
d_gene: TRBD1
j_gene: TRBJ1-5
v_gene: TRBV10-3

CDR3aa: CASSSPTGVNEKLFF
CDR3nt: TGTGCCAGCAGCTCCCCGACAGGGGTTAATGAAAAACTGTTTTTT
abundance: NA
d_gene: TRBD1
j_gene: TRBJ1-4
v_gene: TRBV7-9

CDR3aa: CAAQARGRTGELFF
CDR3nt: TGTGCCGCCCAGGCCAGGGGGCGCACCGGGGAGCTGTTTTTT
abundance: NA
d_gene: TRBD1
j_gene: TRBJ2-2
v_gene: TRBV5-4

CDR3aa: CASSKVEIQGGADTQYF
CDR3nt: TGTGCCAGCAGCAAAGTCGAAATACAGGGCGGTGCGGATACGCAGTATTTT
abundance: NA
d_gene: NA
j_gene: TRBJ2-3
v_gene: TRBV21-1

CDR3aa: CAWSVRGQVSGNTIYF
CDR3nt: TGTGCCTGGAGTGTAAGGGGACAGGTTTCTGGAAACACCATATATTTT
abundance: NA
d_gene: TRBD1
j_gene: TRBJ1-3
v_gene: TRBV30

CDR3aa: CASSSGPTRDSPLHF
CDR3nt: TGTGCCAGCAGCTCCGGGCCCACGAGGGATTCACCCCTCCACTTT
abundance: NA
d_gene: NA
j_gene: TRBJ1-6
v_gene: TRBV7-3

CDR3aa: CAWSVGTGDEKLFF
CDR3nt: TGTGCCTGGAGTGTGGGGACAGGGGATGAAAAACTGTTTTTT
abundance: NA
d_gene: TRBD1
j_gene: TRBJ1-4
v_gene: TRBV30

CDR3aa: CASSTQGVSNPEAFF
CDR3nt: TGTGCCAGCTCAACACAGGGGGTGTCGAACCCTGAAGCTTTCTTT
abundance: NA
d_gene: TRBD1
j_gene: TRBJ1-1
v_gene: TRBV18

CDR3aa: CASSQDHGEKLFF
CDR3nt: TGCGCCAGCAGCCAAGATCACGGGGAAAAACTGTTTTTT
abundance: NA
d_gene: NA
j_gene: TRBJ1-4
v_gene: TRBV4-3

CDR3aa: CASSERGNQPQHF
CDR3nt: TGTGCCAGCAGTGAGAGAGGCAATCAGCCCCAGCATTTT
abundance: NA
d_gene: NA
j_gene: TRBJ1-5
v_gene: TRBV2

CDR3aa: CASSLSSGVEQYF
CDR3nt: TGTGCCAGCAGCCTGTCTAGCGGGGTTGAACAGTACTTC
abundance: NA
d_gene: TRBD2
j_gene: TRBJ2-7
v_gene: TRBV6-2/TRBV6-3

CDR3aa: CASSQASGTLGAQYF
CDR3nt: TGTGCCAGCAGCCAGGCGAGCGGGACCCTCGGGGCGCAGTATTTT
abundance: NA
d_gene: TRBD2
j_gene: TRBJ2-3
v_gene: TRBV3-1/TRBV3-2

CDR3aa: CASTKGTSKGNEQFF
CDR3nt: TGTGCCAGTACCAAGGGGACTAGCAAGGGCAATGAGCAGTTCTTC
abundance: NA
d_gene: TRBD2
j_gene: TRBJ2-1
v_gene: TRBV19

CDR3aa: CASSPPTGHSGANVLTF
CDR3nt: TGTGCCAGCAGTCCTCCGACAGGGCACTCTGGGGCCAACGTCCTGACTTTC
abundance: NA
d_gene: TRBD1
j_gene: TRBJ2-6
v_gene: TRBV27

CDR3aa: CASSVGQYNEQFF
CDR3nt: TGTGCCAGCAGCGTAGGCCAGTACAATGAGCAGTTCTTC
abundance: NA
d_gene: NA
j_gene: TRBJ2-1
v_gene: TRBV9

CDR3aa: CANSQGPTNYGYTF
CDR3nt: TGTGCCAATTCACAGGGGCCTACTAACTATGGCTACACCTTC
abundance: NA
d_gene: TRBD1
j_gene: TRBJ1-2
v_gene: TRBV28